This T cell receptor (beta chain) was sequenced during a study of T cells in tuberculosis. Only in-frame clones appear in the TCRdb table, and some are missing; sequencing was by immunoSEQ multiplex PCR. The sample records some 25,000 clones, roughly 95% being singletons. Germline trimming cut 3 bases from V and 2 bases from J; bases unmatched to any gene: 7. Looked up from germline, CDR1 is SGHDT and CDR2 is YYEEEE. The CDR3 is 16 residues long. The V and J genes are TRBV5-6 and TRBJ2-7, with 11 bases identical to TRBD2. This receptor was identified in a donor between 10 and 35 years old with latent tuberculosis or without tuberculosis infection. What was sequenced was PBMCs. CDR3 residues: CASSWTLAGGPYEQYV. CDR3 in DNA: TGTGCCAGCAGCTGGACGCTAGCGGGGGGTCCCTACGAGCAGTACGTC.